A single sample gave rise to the 28 T cell receptor beta chains below, sequenced in a study of T-cell memory formation after mild COVID-19. From the 5' RACE reads, TCRdb called clonotypes with MiXCR, one entry per CDR3 protein. Among approximately 430,000 distinct CDR3 sequences listed, less than 25% were seen once. The specimen was PBMCs or a T cell subset sorted from them (not recorded which). The receptor source for this set is an adult woman who had mild COVID-19 (a few samples of this study predate the infection). Cell type and time point are not known.

This CDR3 reads CASSAVPAGGGLTDTQYF. The CDR3 DNA sequence: TGTGCCAGCAGCGCCGTACCGGCAGGCGGGGGACTCACAGATACGCAGTATTTT. The chain employs TRBV9 and TRBJ2-3; 7 bases fit TRBD2. V was pared by 3 bases and J by 2 bases, with 15 bases of the junction left unmatched. The length of the CDR3 is 18 residues. Germline values: CDR1 SGDLS, CDR2 YYNGEE.

CDR3: CASSFITVGEPGELFF. DNA of the CDR3: TGTGCCAGCAGTTTTATTACTGTGGGGGAACCCGGGGAGCTGTTTTTT. This chain joins TRBV12-3 or TRBV12-4 and TRBJ2-2, with D perhaps assigned TRBD1 or TRBD2 (5 bases each). With 3 bases removed from V and 6 bases from J, the gap between germline ends came to 17 bases. The CDR3 length is 16 residues.

Only a few counts were recorded for this clonotype. The rearrangement links TRBV24-1 to TRBJ2-2, with 7 bases lining up with TRBD2. The germline V gene has CDR1 KGHDR and CDR2 SFDVKD. There are 14 residues in the CDR3. Germline trimming cut 9 bases from V and 3 bases from J; bases unmatched to any gene: 6. CDR3 sequence: CATGGGLHTGELFF. CDR3 bases: TGTGCCACCGGCGGGGGTCTCCACACCGGGGAGCTGTTTTTT.

The chain combines TRBV29-1 with TRBJ1-1, with 9 positions matching TRBD1. J gave up 5 bases and V 6 bases, and 4 bases lay outside the gene matches. Germline-derived CDR1 and CDR2 are SQVTM and ANQGSEA. This CDR3 is built from 12 residues. As DNA, the CDR3 is TGCAGCGTGGGACAGGGAGTAACTGAAGCTTTCTTT. Protein product: CSVGQGVTEAFF.

The sample holds a few counts of this clonotype. The chain employs TRBV12-3 or TRBV12-4 and TRBJ1-1; 7 bases agree with TRBD1. The CDR3 is 12 amino acids. The trim removed 1 base at V and 9 bases at J, leaving 2 bases unmatched. The DNA for the CDR3 is TGTGCCAGCAGTTTAGGACAGGGAAAAGCTTTCTTT. This codes for CASSLGQGKAFF.

The J gene is TRBJ2-5, the V gene TRBV4-1, with D unclear. V lost 1 base, J lost 1 base, and 10 bases lay in between. The CDR3 is made up of 15 amino acids. Germline V CDR1 and CDR2: MGHRA, YSYEKL. In DNA form, the CDR3 reads TGCGCCAGCAGCCAAGCGGTAGGAGTCCAAGAGACCCAGTACTTC. It is translated as CASSQAVGVQETQYF.

This clonotype was counted at least ten times. CDR3 sequence reads: CASSLGPTGDTGELFF. For the CDR3, the DNA is TGCGCCAGCAGTCTCGGGCCTACAGGGGACACCGGGGAGCTGTTTTTT. The rearrangement joins TRBV5-1 to TRBJ2-2, with TRBD1 matching over 7 bases. CDR1 is SGHRS, CDR2 YFSETQ, per germline. CDR3 length: 16 amino acids. V shed 5 bases and J 3 bases; nucleotides not matched to a gene: 10.

Only a few counts were recorded for this clonotype. The CDR3 protein is CASSKGVGGKPPGNTIYF. The CDR3 bases are TGTGCCAGCAGCAAAGGAGTAGGAGGGAAACCTCCTGGAAACACCATATATTTT. The V and J genes are TRBV21-1 and TRBJ1-3. TRBV21-1 constitutes a pseudogene. This CDR3 is 18 amino acids long.

This clonotype was recorded once. The chain uses TRBV12-5 and TRBJ2-7, with 7 bases aligning to TRBD1. CDR3 length: 18 residues. V shed 1 base, J shed 1 base, and the junction held 13 bases outside the gene matches. Germline V gene sequence: CDR1 LGHNT, CDR2 FRNRAP. As DNA, the CDR3 is TGTGCTAGTGGTTTGGGCCTAGATCGGGACAGAGTTTCCTACGAGCAGTACTTC. Translation: CASGLGLDRDRVSYEQYF.

The chain employs TRBV6-1 and TRBJ2-1; weak D call: TRBD2 (6 bases). V was shortened by 6 bases and J by 10 bases, with 16 bases between the two germline ends. Germline V gene data show CDR1 as MNHNS and CDR2 as SASEGT. This CDR3 contains 13 residues. The CDR3 here is CASSRDLEGEQFF. CDR3 nucleotides: TGTGCCAGCAGCCGGGACTTAGAGGGGGAGCAGTTCTTC.

J is TRBJ2-5 and V is TRBV15; D might be TRBD1 (7 bases). The ends were cut back, 8 bases at V and 4 bases at J, with 17 bases in the middle. The CDR3 runs 14 residues. Germline CDR1 reads LNHNV; CDR2 reads YYDKDF (reference sequence). DNA for the CDR3: TGTGCCACCGCCCCAGGGGGGAAAGGAGAGACCCAGTACTTC. Translating it yields CATAPGGKGETQYF.

This clonotype was recorded a few times. This chain joins TRBV7-9 and TRBJ2-1; 10 bases map to TRBD2. Losses at the gene ends were 3 bases for V and 4 bases for J; bases not matched to a gene: 3. In germline, CDR1 is SEHNR, CDR2 FQNEAQ (reference sequence). The CDR3 extends over 15 amino acids. The CDR3: CASSLTSGPYNEQFF. In DNA, the CDR3 is TGTGCCAGCAGCTTGACTAGCGGGCCATACAATGAGCAGTTCTTC. The whole variable domain, remainder taken from reference TRBV7-9 and TRBJ2-1, is DTGVSQNPRHKITKRGQNVTFRCDPISEHNRLYWYRQTLGQGPEFLTYFQNEAQLEKSRLLSDRFSAERPKGSFSTLEIQRTEQGDSAMYLCASSLTSGPYNEQFFGPGTRLTVL.

This clonotype was picked up many times. At one boundary the junction diverges from the germline segment, which might be a read error. The rearrangement uses TRBV5-1 and TRBJ1-5, with a weak D call TRBD1 (6 bases). Germline V CDR1 and CDR2: SGHRS, YFSETQ. This CDR3 comprises 13 residues. The CDR3 is CASSLGGGQPQHF. CDR3 coding DNA: TGTGCCAGCAGCTTAGGGGGTGGGCAGCCCCAGCATTTT.

There are a few counts of this clonotype. This chain uses TRBV4-2 with TRBJ2-5, with TRBD1 matching over 7 bases. Looked up from germline, CDR1 is LGHNA and CDR2 is YNFKEQ. This CDR3 spans 15 amino acids. V shed 2 bases and J 4 bases; nucleotides not matched to a gene: 7. The DNA for the CDR3 is TGTGCCAGCAGCCAAAAAACAGGGGAAGGAGAGACCCAGTACTTC. Translating gives CASSQKTGEGETQYF.

This clonotype was picked up a small number of times. The chain links TRBV6-1 to TRBJ2-3; possibly TRBD2 for D (7 bases). Trimming took 6 bases from V and 1 from J, leaving 20 bases between them. CDR3 length: 17 amino acids. From germline, CDR1 is MNHNS and CDR2 SASEGT. CDR3 DNA: TGTGCCAGCAGGATCCGTGGGAGGGGGGCAGGCACAGATACGCAGTATTTT. Its protein is CASRIRGRGAGTDTQYF.

The chain uses TRBV10-3 and TRBJ1-5, with TRBD1 as a possible D gene (5 bases). V was cut by 9 bases and J by 1 base, with 10 bases left in between. Germline V CDR1 and CDR2: ENHRY, SYGVKD. This CDR3 has 13 residues. This CDR3 reads CAINRDSNQPQHF. CDR3 DNA sequence: TGTGCCATAAACCGGGACAGCAATCAGCCCCAGCATTTT.

The rearrangement links TRBV4-1 to TRBJ2-1, with TRBD2 matching 9 bases. V lost 2 bases, J lost 13 bases, and 6 bases stayed unmatched. This CDR3 region has 13 residues. CDR1 and CDR2 from the germline V gene are MGHRA and YSYEKL. CDR3 in amino acids: CASSQTAGGPQFF. The CDR3 coding sequence is TGCGCCAGCAGCCAAACTGCGGGGGGGCCACAGTTCTTC.

The genes are TRBV29-1 and TRBJ2-7; 9 positions agree with TRBD1. CDR3 length: 13 residues. The trim removed 6 bases at V and 1 base at J, leaving 4 bases unmatched. Germline V CDR1 and CDR2: SQVTM, ANQGSEA. CDR3 sequence: CSVRGQGSYEQYF. CDR3 DNA: TGCAGCGTGAGGGGACAGGGTTCCTACGAGCAGTACTTC.

This clonotype was counted a few times. This chain uses TRBV7-9 with TRBJ2-5; 7 bases line up with TRBD1. Germline loops: CDR1 SEHNR, CDR2 FQNEAQ (reference sequence). V trimming: 4 bases; J trimming: 3 bases; junction bases outside the gene matches: 5. This CDR3 comprises 14 residues. CDR3 protein: CASSSTGIEETQYF. CDR3 sequence (DNA): TGTGCCAGCAGCTCGACAGGGATAGAAGAGACCCAGTACTTC. The full variable domain, in which reference TRBV7-9 and TRBJ2-5 provide the parts outside the CDR3, is DTGVSQNPRHKITKRGQNVTFRCDPISEHNRLYWYRQTLGQGPEFLTYFQNEAQLEKSRLLSDRFSAERPKGSFSTLEIQRTEQGDSAMYLCASSSTGIEETQYFGPGTRLLVL.

The J gene is TRBJ1-2, the V gene TRBV14; D not certain. The CDR3 has 15 residues. CDR1 is SGHDN and CDR2 is FVKESK in the germline V gene. Trimming removed 1 base at V and 1 base at J, with 10 bases between. The CDR3 DNA reads as TGTGCCAGCAGCCAAGTTTCAGGCGATAACTATGGCTACACCTTC. Encoded protein: CASSQVSGDNYGYTF.

A few counts support this clonotype. This chain uses TRBV12-3 or TRBV12-4 with TRBJ2-7, with no clear D. The CDR3 loop spans 14 amino acids. V lost 6 bases and J 0 bases, leaving 12 bases between the germline ends. As DNA, the CDR3 is TGTGCCAGCAGCCTTTGGGATAACTCCTACGAGCAGTACTTC. This encodes CASSLWDNSYEQYF.

The chain carries TRBV12-3 or TRBV12-4 and TRBJ1-1; possibly TRBD1 for D (5 bases). The V and J ends lost 9 bases and 1 base respectively, with 18 bases between them. The CDR3 has 15 residues. In DNA, the CDR3 is TGTGCCAGTTCTGGGGTGGGGGGTACGAACACTGAAGCTTTCTTT. Translated, it gives CASSGVGGTNTEAFF.

This clonotype was recorded at least ten times. The chain couples TRBV12-3 or TRBV12-4 to TRBJ2-5, with D tentatively TRBD1 (5 bases). V lost 4 bases to trimming and J lost 5 bases, with 14 bases between them. This CDR3 region has 14 residues. The CDR3 coding sequence is TGTGCCAGCAGTTCTTCAGGTCCAGGGGAGACCCAGTACTTC. The encoded protein is CASSSSGPGETQYF.

This chain links TRBV29-1 with TRBJ2-1; 7 bases map to TRBD1. CDR1 is SQVTM and CDR2 is ANQGSEA in the germline V gene. The CDR3 runs to 11 residues. The V segment lost 7 bases and the J segment 5 bases; nucleotides outside the gene matches: 2. As DNA, the CDR3 is TGCAGCGCAACAGGGGACAATGAGCAGTTCTTC. Translated, it gives CSATGDNEQFF.

The chain couples TRBV7-6 to TRBJ2-7; possibly TRBD2 for D (5 bases). V gave up 5 bases and J gave up 6 bases, with 17 bases separating them. The length of the CDR3 is 14 residues. The germline V gene has CDR1 SGHVS and CDR2 FNYEAQ. The DNA of the CDR3 is TGTGCCAGCAGCCCGAGAGGGTGGGGTTCCGAGCAGTACTTC. Translated: CASSPRGWGSEQYF. The full variable domain, in which reference TRBV7-6 and TRBJ2-7 provide the parts outside the CDR3, is GAGVSQSPRYKVTKRGQDVALRCDPISGHVSLYWYRQALGQGPEFLTYFNYEAQQDKSGLPNDRFSAERPEGSISTLTIQRTEQRDSAMYRCASSPRGWGSEQYFGPGTRLTVT.

This clonotype was seen more than once but under ten times. The chain is built from TRBV6-5 and TRBJ2-7; no clear D. Germline CDR1 and CDR2: MNHEY and SVGAGI. Trimming took off 0 bases at V and 0 bases at J, with 6 bases between the two ends. This CDR3 has 14 residues. The CDR3 nucleotides read TGTGCCAGCAGTTACTCAGGGATCTCCTACGAGCAGTACTTC. It is translated as CASSYSGISYEQYF.

The chain joins TRBV3-1 to TRBJ2-5; 8 bases agree with TRBD2. The CDR3 has 16 residues. The germline V gene encodes CDR1 LGHDT and CDR2 YNNKEL (reference sequence). The ends lost 4 bases at V and 2 bases at J; junction bases unmatched: 9. This chain's CDR3 is CASSPLSGGLQETQYF. The CDR3 region has the DNA TGTGCCAGCAGCCCCCTGAGCGGGGGCCTTCAAGAGACCCAGTACTTC.

The CDR3 loop is CASSRRGQGAGFGANVLTF. For the CDR3, the DNA is TGTGCCAGCAGCCGCCGGGGACAGGGGGCAGGTTTCGGGGCCAACGTCCTGACTTTC. The rearrangement joins TRBV7-8 to TRBJ2-6; 12 bases match TRBD1. Per germline, CDR1 SGHVS and CDR2 FQNEAQ. V lost 5 bases to trimming and J lost 4 bases; unmatched junction nucleotides: 12. This CDR3 comprises 19 residues.